The 5 T cell receptor beta chains in this list originate from one sample, sequenced in a study of shared clonotypes between healthy human individuals. Sequencing was performed with immunoSEQ multiplex PCR; in TCRdb, only in-frame clones are kept and a portion is missing. The profile shows fewer than 1.6 million clones, approximately 98.5% of them singletons. Sequenced: naive CD4+ T cells sorted from blood. Documented subset: CD45RA+ positively selected. The receptors stem from a man under 40 in good health.

The V call is TRBV19, the J call TRBJ1-5; weak D call: TRBD1 (5 bases). The CDR3 totals 11 residues. The ends were cut back, 11 bases at V and 15 bases at J, with 20 bases in the middle. CDR1 is LNHDA, CDR2 SQIVND, per germline (reference sequence). The CDR3 sequence: CASSGRGFPHF. CDR3 in DNA: TGTGCCTCCTCCGGAAGGGGTTTTCCGCATTTT. Looking up the rest from reference TRBV19 and TRBJ1-5 gives the full variable domain: DGGITQSPKYLFRKEGQNVTLSCEQNLNHDAMYWYRQDPGQGLRLIYYSQIVNDFQKGDIAEGYSVSREKKESFPLTVTSAQKNPTAFYLCASSGRGFPHFGDGTRLSIL.

This sequence joins TRBV28 and TRBJ2-7; TRBD1 agrees at 8 bases. Germline V gene data show CDR1 as MDHEN and CDR2 as SYDVKM. The CDR3 loop spans 14 amino acids. V shed 5 bases, J shed 3 bases, and the junction held 6 bases outside the gene matches. The CDR3 DNA reads TGTGCCAGCAGTGAACAGGGGGTTCTCTACGAGCAGTACTTC. This codes for CASSEQGVLYEQYF.

The V call is TRBV14, the J call TRBJ2-1; 7 nucleotides match TRBD2. The CDR3 has 13 residues. Looked up from germline, CDR1 is SGHDN and CDR2 is FVKESK. Trimming removed 1 base from V and 10 bases from J; junction bases left unmatched: 4. Written as DNA, the CDR3 is TGTGCCAGCAGCCAAGTTATTAGCGGGGAGCAGTTCTTC. Translation gives CASSQVISGEQFF.

The genes are TRBV6-6 and TRBJ1-5, with unresolved D. There are 13 residues in the CDR3. Germline lookup yields CDR1 MNHNY and CDR2 SVGAGI (reference sequence). Trimming removed 7 bases at V and 3 bases at J, with 10 bases between. The CDR3 reads CASTGNPNQPQHF. The CDR3 nucleotides read TGTGCCAGCACGGGCAACCCCAATCAGCCCCAGCATTTT.

The chain uses TRBV19 and TRBJ1-5; D remains ambiguous. Trimming shortened V by 4 bases and J by 5 bases, and 9 bases separated the two germline ends. The CDR3 contains 13 residues. CDR1 LNHDA and CDR2 SQIVND come from the germline V gene (reference sequence). Written as DNA, the CDR3 is TGTGCCAGTAGTAATGGGAGGGATCAGCCCCAGCATTTT. Translated: CASSNGRDQPQHF.